This T cell receptor beta chain came from a study of blood T cell repertoires in COVID-19. This clone has more than one count but fewer than ten. Study processing details: Amplification of reference gene primers provided the estimated nucleated cell counts. Sequenced by immunoSEQ multiplex PCR; TCRdb stores in-frame clones only, minus some. That table gives V, J and clone size, and the DNA gave D and trimming. This table holds 150,000 to 200,000 clones, 80% found once. The TCR originated in a woman aged 55-69 years who had recovered from COVID-19. Sequencing was carried out using PBMCs or T cells enriched from blood (not recorded which).

The CDR3: CASPRVNTEAFF. For the CDR3, the DNA is TGTGCCAGCCCCCGGGTAAACACTGAAGCTTTCTTT. The chain joins TRBV21-1 to TRBJ1-1. TRBV21-1 is reported as a pseudogene. The CDR3 is made up of 12 amino acids.